These 16 T cell receptor beta chains were sequenced from one sample in a study of beta chain features in type 1 diabetes. Study conclusions and caveats: Moderate but significant shortening of TCRB CDR3s was recorded in all four CD4+ subsets from Type 1 diabetes patients.

No antigen has been assigned to these receptors. Expressed TCRB transcripts got sequenced, as all isolated RNA was reverse transcribed. The table came from immunoSEQ multiplex PCR; TCRdb's copy has only in-frame clones and leaves some out. The repertoire holds about 640,000 clones, roughly 12% seen once, with around 0.12% in the top ten. The sample consisted of naive CD4+ T cells from blood. These receptors originate from a man younger than 40 with type 1 diabetes.

This rearrangement joins TRBV19 to TRBJ2-6; D is uncertain. V was pared by 1 base and J by 0 bases, with 4 bases between. CDR1 is LNHDA, CDR2 SQIVND, per germline (reference sequence). The CDR3 runs 15 residues. The CDR3, as DNA: TGTGCCAGTAGTATAGGGAACTCTGGGGCCAACGTCCTGACTTTC. It codes for CASSIGNSGANVLTF.

This clone appeared a few times. The same CDR3 is also encoded by other DNA sequences in this sample. The chain links TRBV5-4 to TRBJ1-6; D uncertain. Trimming took off 0 bases at V and 0 bases at J, with 7 bases between the two ends. Germline V lookup: CDR1 SGHNT, CDR2 YYREEE (reference sequence). CDR3 length: 16 residues. The CDR3 sequence: CASSLEGSSYNSPLHF. CDR3 sequence (DNA): TGTGCCAGCAGCTTGGAGGGCAGCTCCTATAATTCACCCCTCCACTTT.

This clone has just a few counts. This CDR3 is CASSPGQLSTDTQYF. CDR3 DNA sequence: TGTGCCAGCAGCCCCGGACAGCTCTCCACAGATACGCAGTATTTT. The chain joins TRBV7-2 to TRBJ2-3; TRBD1 is a possible D gene (6 bases). Germline V gene lookup returns CDR1 SGHTA and CDR2 FQGNSA. The CDR3 runs to 15 residues. Between the trimmed V and J ends, which lost 5 bases and 2 bases, there was a span of 14 bases. The full variable domain, completed using reference TRBV7-2 and TRBJ2-3, is GAGVSQSPSNKVTEKGKDVELRCDPISGHTALYWYRQSLGQGLEFLIYFQGNSAPDKSGLPSDRFSAERTGGSVSTLTIQRTQQEDSAVYLCASSPGQLSTDTQYFGPGTRLTVL.

This clone was seen a handful of times. The V and J genes are TRBV19 and TRBJ1-1, with D hard to call. Between the trimmed V and J ends, which lost 7 bases and 1 base, there was a span of 10 bases. The CDR3 has 13 residues. Germline lookup yields CDR1 LNHDA and CDR2 SQIVND (reference sequence). The CDR3 DNA reads TGTGCCAGTACAAAATTGGAGAACACTGAAGCTTTCTTT. Protein product: CASTKLENTEAFF.

This clone has just a few counts. The V call is TRBV19, the J call TRBJ2-3; 11 nucleotides line up with TRBD2. CDR1 and CDR2 (germline): LNHDA, SQIVND (reference sequence). There are 17 residues in the CDR3. V gave up 5 bases and J gave up 4 bases; unmatched junction bases: 11. The CDR3 loop is CASSPSIAGGPSDTQYF. DNA for the CDR3: TGTGCCAGTAGTCCCTCGATAGCGGGGGGGCCGTCAGATACGCAGTATTTT.

The chain couples TRBV9 to TRBJ1-5, with a possible D match to TRBD1 (6 bases). Germline V gives CDR1 SGDLS, CDR2 YYNGEE. The V end lost 0 bases, the J end lost 5 bases, and 12 bases lay between the germline ends. The CDR3 is 15 residues long. The CDR3 DNA reads TGTGCCAGCAGCGTAGAGGGACACCCGGATCAGCCCCAGCATTTT. It specifies CASSVEGHPDQPQHF. The full variable domain, in which reference TRBV9 and TRBJ1-5 provide the parts outside the CDR3, is DSGVTQTPKHLITATGQRVTLRCSPRSGDLSVYWYQQSLDQGLQFLIQYYNGEERAKGNILERFSAQQFPDLHSELNLSSLELGDSALYFCASSVEGHPDQPQHFGDGTRLSIL.

This clone turned up a few times. CDR3 coding DNA: TGCAGCGGACTCGCGGGGGGTAGCACTGAAGCTTTCTTT. Amino acids: CSGLAGGSTEAFF. The gene calls are TRBV29-1 and TRBJ1-1; tentative D call: TRBD1 (5 bases). CDR3 length: 13 residues. V was shortened by 7 bases and J by 4 bases, with 16 bases between the two germline ends. Per germline, CDR1 SQVTM and CDR2 ANQGSEA.

This clone has only a few counts. The chain is built from TRBV6-6 and TRBJ2-7; 7 bases map to TRBD2. This CDR3 has 13 residues. Germline CDR1 MNHNY, CDR2 SVGAGI (reference sequence). J gave up 2 bases and V 10 bases, and 8 bases lay outside the gene matches. CDR3: CATMDGRTYEQYF. The DNA for the CDR3 is TGTGCCACCATGGACGGGAGGACCTACGAGCAGTACTTC.

J is TRBJ1-6 and V is TRBV6-5; unclear D gene. This CDR3 contains 13 residues. V was trimmed by 0 bases and J by 10 bases, leaving 7 bases between them. Looked up from germline, CDR1 is MNHEY and CDR2 is SVGAGI. Written as DNA, the CDR3 is TGTGCCAGCAGTTACTCTAGTGACTCACCCCTCCACTTT. Translating it yields CASSYSSDSPLHF.

The chain has TRBV7-2 and TRBJ2-6; D ambiguous. CDR1 and CDR2 (germline): SGHTA, FQGNSA. The CDR3 consists of 15 residues. Deletions cut 2 bases from V and 2 bases from J, with 7 bases between. The CDR3 here is CASSLYLAGANVLTF. The CDR3 region has the DNA TGTGCCAGCAGCTTATACCTAGCTGGGGCCAACGTCCTGACTTTC.

Only a few counts were recorded for this clone. The chain recombines TRBV5-6 with TRBJ1-2; TRBD1 agrees at 7 bases. V trimming: 0 bases; J trimming: 7 bases; junction bases outside the gene matches: 3. The germline V gene has CDR1 SGHDT and CDR2 YYEEEE. The CDR3 is made up of 13 amino acids. The CDR3 region has the DNA TGTGCCAGCAGCTTGGGACAGGGTGGTGGCTACACCTTC. It translates to CASSLGQGGGYTF.

The V gene is TRBV7-8, the J gene TRBJ1-5; D ambiguous. The CDR3 consists of 16 residues. V was clipped by 8 bases and J by 0 bases, with 17 bases between them. Germline lookup yields CDR1 SGHVS and CDR2 FQNEAQ. CDR3 sequence reads: CASAPGRFYSNQPQHF. The CDR3 nucleotides are TGTGCCAGCGCCCCGGGGAGATTTTATAGCAATCAGCCCCAGCATTTT.

The J gene is TRBJ2-1, the V gene TRBV4-1; no firm D call. Germline CDR1 MGHRA, CDR2 YSYEKL. The CDR3 has 13 amino acids. Trimming left V 1 base short and J 8 bases short, with 9 bases between. The CDR3 spells CASSQGGWDEQFF. The CDR3 region has the DNA TGCGCCAGCAGCCAAGGTGGTTGGGATGAGCAGTTCTTC.

This clone has more than one count but fewer than ten. The chain is built from TRBV7-9 and TRBJ2-2, with no clear D. Per the germline V gene, CDR1 is SEHNR and CDR2 is FQNEAQ (reference sequence). The CDR3 totals 16 residues. Trimming removed 1 base at V and 0 bases at J, with 9 bases between. This CDR3 is CASSLGVPTNTGELFF. The CDR3, as DNA: TGTGCCAGCAGCTTAGGAGTACCAACGAACACCGGGGAGCTGTTTTTT.

In its sample, this clone was seen a few times. The chain couples TRBV5-1 to TRBJ2-3, with 8 bases matching TRBD2. Trimming cost V 1 base and J 4 bases; bases outside gene matches: 11. The CDR3 spans 17 residues. Germline V gives CDR1 SGHRS, CDR2 YFSETQ. Here the CDR3 reads CASSLRTLGGASDTQYF. DNA of the CDR3: TGCGCCAGCAGCTTGCGCACTCTCGGGGGGGCCTCAGATACGCAGTATTTT.

This clone occurred a few times. The rearrangement uses TRBV5-1 and TRBJ2-2; D perhaps matches TRBD2 (5 bases). In germline, CDR1 is SGHRS, CDR2 YFSETQ. The V end was cut by 0 bases, the J end by 0 bases, with 18 bases between. The CDR3 covers 19 residues. CDR3 coding DNA: TGCGCCAGCAGCTTGGCTCCCCCCGTAGCGTTGGCGAACACCGGGGAGCTGTTTTTT. Its protein is CASSLAPPVALANTGELFF. The full variable domain, its missing parts supplied by reference TRBV5-1 and TRBJ2-2, is KAGVTQTPRYLIKTRGQQVTLSCSPISGHRSVSWYQQTPGQGLQFLFEYFSETQRNKGNFPGRFSGRQFSNSRSEMNVSTLELGDSALYLCASSLAPPVALANTGELFFGEGSRLTVL.